One T cell receptor (beta chain) is described in this entry. It has no known antigen specificity. No quality values exist for individual bases; no much larger clone is one base distant. TCRbeta CDR3 regions were amplified from genomic DNA by means of the immunoSEQ Assay, a bias-controlled multiplex PCR. In the source study's methods: Within the assay, amplification of reference gene primers was used to estimate how many nucleated cells each sample contained. To quantify the absolute abundance of each unique TCRbeta CDR3 rearrangement, sequence reads were collapsed and filtered. For each sample, productive Simpson clonality was calculated by taking the square root of Simpson's diversity index across productive rearrangements. TCRdb re-hosts the immuneACCESS table, in-frame sequences only. Its copies lack some clones; in the studies checked, an unresolved V gene accounts for under half of them, and the cause for the rest is not known. Clone size and the V and J calls come from that table; the DNA yielded D and trimming. This sample lists over 200,000 clones; almost 90% were detected once. The biggest ten clones account for around 2.9% of the sample.

Whole blood was collected in K2EDTA tubes by collaborating institutions according to the institutions' own protocols. Collaborator samples were shipped for TCRbeta analysis as frozen whole blood, isolated PBMCs, or DNA extracted from either sample type. V loses 6 bases of germline sequence and J loses 4 bases, and the interval between the two ends is 10 bases. Based on the germline V gene, the CDR1 and CDR2 sequences are MNHEY and SVGAGI. Counted from cysteine to phenylalanine, this CDR3 has 13 amino acids. Only the CDR3 region is kept as DNA, spanning 39 bases read in frame from base 1. The sample is drawn from a study of blood T cell repertoires in COVID-19 (dated by TCRdb to 2018 to 2020). For context, the study as a whole: Collaborator samples came from the United States, Italy and Spain and covered acute and convalescent phases of COVID-19. Samples came from the ongoing ImmuneRACE study (first 160 participants) plus 1,254 subjects from 6 global collaborators. HLA class I and class II types, where available, came from metadata supplied by the sample provider rather than from assay-based typing. Nearly every sample came with metadata listing a de-identified subject ID, COVID-19 status, age in years and sex. The prospective study material was composed of cDNA or gDNA derived from T cells, B-cell-depleted T cells, or PBMCs. Subjects who had been exposed to COVID-19, were actively infected with it, or had recovered from it provided the deeply sampled blood TCRbeta repertoires that made up the dataset. A freely available public database, intended as a resource for researchers studying the immune response to SARS-CoV-2, is where the repertoires were released.

Summary of the overall study and its limitations: The quantity of clinical and demographic metadata differed by source and by participant and was supplied without curation.

This TCR came from a woman aged 60 to 75 with acute or convalescent COVID-19. Sequencing input: peripheral blood. This chain is built from TRBV6-5 and TRBJ1-5; the D gene assignment is ambiguous. The DNA reads TGTGCCAGCAGCTGGGCAGCTAATCAGCCCCAGCATTTT. Translated, it reads CASSWAANQPQHF.